The entry below gives a single T cell receptor beta chain sequence along with its context. Its antigen remains unidentified. With a J-beta primer mix and a sample-barcoded 5' primer, a second PCR ran roughly 6 to 12 cycles. TCRdb reprocessed the 5' RACE reads via MiXCR and lists one record per CDR3 protein. The table has 750,000 to 1,000,000 distinct CDR3 sequences, roughly 28% seen once. Samples each had at least 5.5 micrograms of total RNA extracted. The record originates from a study of blood T cells in healthy people across ages. Deletions cut 0 bases from V and 4 bases from J, with 12 bases between. This CDR3 is built from 15 residues. The germline CDR1 and CDR2 sequences are SGHVS and FQNEAQ. Study-level points and caveats: There was no known CMV status for donors, so expanded clonotype changes were possibly confounded. When set beside aged donors, long-lived donors presented more naive CD4+ cells and higher diversity.

This same sample was also taken into another study, of T cells of mothers and their children.

Sequencing was carried out using blood. The clonotype comes from a woman aged 40 to 50 in good health. The chain has TRBV7-8 and TRBJ2-5, with a weak D call TRBD1 (5 bases). As DNA, the CDR3 is TGTGCCAGCAGCTTAGCCCTTTTGGGGCCAGAGACCCAGTACTTC. This gives the protein CASSLALLGPETQYF.